This TCR beta chain stems from a study of Graves' ophthalmopathy and Graves' hyperthyroidism. General study findings and limits: Ophthalmopathy progression predictions by the model showed about 75% specificity and 70.59% sensitivity.

Transcripts of RNA were the source for amplifying TCR beta CDR3 regions. HTBI-primed first-round RT-PCR preceded second-round multiplex PCR. TCRdb re-derived calls from the multiplex PCR reads in MiXCR, one entry per CDR3 protein. The table lists hundreds of thousands of distinct CDR3 sequences, about 20% of them singletons, with approximately 6.5% in the top ten. As regards this clonotype: The antigen is unknown.

The CDR3 totals 14 residues. The germline V and J ends were trimmed by 2 bases and 7 bases, with 14 bases remaining between them. Germline CDR1 SNHLY, CDR2 FYNNEI. Included hyperthyroidism patients were aged 18 to 65 and newly diagnosed (under 2 months' duration). The chain is built from TRBV2 and TRBJ1-2, with D possibly TRBD1 on 6 matching bases. The clonotype comes from a woman between 18 and 30 years old with stable Graves' hyperthyroidism. Some clones in this sample may be carry-over from other donors' samples. Sequencing was performed on peripheral blood. CDR3 DNA: TGTGCCAGCAGTGAAACCCCACAGGGACGTGGCTACACCTTC. Protein product: CASSETPQGRGYTF.